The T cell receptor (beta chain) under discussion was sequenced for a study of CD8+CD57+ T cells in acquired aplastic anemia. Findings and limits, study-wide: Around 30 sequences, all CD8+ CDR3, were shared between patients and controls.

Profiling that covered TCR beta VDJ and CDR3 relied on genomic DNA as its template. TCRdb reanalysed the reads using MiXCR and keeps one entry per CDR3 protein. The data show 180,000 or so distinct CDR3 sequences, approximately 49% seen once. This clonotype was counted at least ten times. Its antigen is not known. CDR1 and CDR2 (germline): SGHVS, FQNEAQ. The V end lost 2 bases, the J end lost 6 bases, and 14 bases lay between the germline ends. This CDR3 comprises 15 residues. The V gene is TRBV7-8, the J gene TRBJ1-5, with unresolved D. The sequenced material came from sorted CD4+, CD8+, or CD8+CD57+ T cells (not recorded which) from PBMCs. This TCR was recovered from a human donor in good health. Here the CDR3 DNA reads TGTGCCAGCAGCTTAAGCGGGCAGAATTCTCAGCCCCAGCATTTT. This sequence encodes CASSLSGQNSQPQHF.